This is a list of T cell receptor beta chains from one sample in a study of cytomegalovirus exposure and HLA in healthy donors. Only in-frame clones appear in the TCRdb table, and some are missing; sequencing was by immunoSEQ multiplex PCR. The data contain about 180,000 clones, 70% to 90% of them singletons. Sample: PBMCs. The receptors come from a girl aged 10-17 years in good health and CMV-seropositive. Both conserved end residues are part of each CDR3. Fields, in order: clone size, J gene, V gene, D gene, CDR3 protein, CDR3 DNA. A D gene is named only where the DNA matches it firmly. Clone size is not always given. Where it is, it says once, few, many or a class for expanded clones.

abundance: NA
j_gene: TRBJ2-3
v_gene: TRBV6-6
d_gene: NA
CDR3aa: CASSPSPDSDTQYF
CDR3nt: TGTGCCAGCAGTCCATCGCCAGATTCAGATACGCAGTATTTT

abundance: NA
j_gene: TRBJ2-5
v_gene: TRBV6-5
d_gene: TRBD2
CDR3aa: CASSTAGGAQETQYF
CDR3nt: TGTGCCAGCAGTACAGCGGGGGGTGCACAAGAGACCCAGTACTTC

abundance: NA
j_gene: TRBJ1-4
v_gene: TRBV13
d_gene: NA
CDR3aa: CASSSEGCGTTNEKLFF
CDR3nt: TGTGCCAGCAGCTCGGAGGGATGTGGGACAACTAATGAAAAACTGTTTTTT

abundance: NA
j_gene: TRBJ1-1
v_gene: TRBV9
d_gene: NA
CDR3aa: CASSVPEGAGEAFF
CDR3nt: TGTGCCAGCAGCGTGCCGGAGGGAGCGGGTGAAGCTTTCTTT

abundance: NA
j_gene: TRBJ2-1
v_gene: TRBV19
d_gene: NA
CDR3aa: CASSIRSQTTYNEQFF
CDR3nt: TGTGCCAGTAGTATTAGGAGCCAAACTACCTACAATGAGCAGTTCTTC

abundance: NA
j_gene: TRBJ1-1
v_gene: TRBV29-1
d_gene: NA
CDR3aa: CSVEAVTAEAFF
CDR3nt: TGCAGCGTTGAAGCGGTCACGGCTGAAGCTTTCTTT

abundance: once
j_gene: TRBJ2-7
v_gene: TRBV6-5
d_gene: TRBD1
CDR3aa: CASSYSGQFFSYEQYF
CDR3nt: TGTGCCAGCAGTTACTCGGGACAGTTTTTCTCCTACGAGCAGTACTTC

abundance: NA
j_gene: TRBJ1-1
v_gene: TRBV10-1
d_gene: NA
CDR3aa: CASKKQVNTEAFF
CDR3nt: TGCGCCAGCAAAAAACAAGTGAACACTGAAGCTTTCTTT

abundance: NA
j_gene: TRBJ1-4
v_gene: TRBV19
d_gene: TRBD1
CDR3aa: CASRSPGQTKLLFF
CDR3nt: TGTGCCAGTCGGTCCCCGGGACAGACAAAACTTCTGTTTTTT

abundance: few
j_gene: TRBJ1-2
v_gene: TRBV27
d_gene: TRBD1
CDR3aa: CASSGPTGEGYGYTF
CDR3nt: TGTGCCAGCAGTGGCCCGACAGGGGAAGGCTATGGCTACACCTTC

abundance: NA
j_gene: TRBJ1-2
v_gene: TRBV15
d_gene: NA
CDR3aa: CATRRPGRYGYTF
CDR3nt: TGTGCCACCAGAAGGCCCGGGAGGTATGGCTACACCTTC

abundance: NA
j_gene: TRBJ2-4
v_gene: TRBV6-6
d_gene: NA
CDR3aa: CASSYGGADAKNIQYF
CDR3nt: TGTGCCAGCAGTTACGGAGGGGCGGACGCCAAAAACATTCAGTACTTC

abundance: once
j_gene: TRBJ2-3
v_gene: TRBV28
d_gene: NA
CDR3aa: CASSLSTGYTDTQYF
CDR3nt: TGTGCCAGCAGTTTATCTACCGGTTACACAGATACGCAGTATTTT

abundance: NA
j_gene: TRBJ2-2
v_gene: TRBV29-1
d_gene: TRBD1
CDR3aa: CSGGQGTGELFF
CDR3nt: TGCAGCGGGGGACAGGGAACCGGGGAGCTGTTTTTT

abundance: NA
j_gene: TRBJ1-1
v_gene: TRBV7-9
d_gene: NA
CDR3aa: CASSLSGINTEAFF
CDR3nt: TGTGCCAGCAGCCTATCGGGTATCAACACTGAAGCTTTCTTT

abundance: NA
j_gene: TRBJ2-5
v_gene: TRBV5-1
d_gene: TRBD1
CDR3aa: CASSFQGARETQYF
CDR3nt: TGCGCCAGCAGCTTCCAGGGGGCGAGGGAGACCCAGTACTTC

abundance: NA
j_gene: TRBJ2-7
v_gene: TRBV6-5
d_gene: NA
CDR3aa: CASSYSIYVGSYEQYF
CDR3nt: TGTGCCAGCAGTTACTCGATTTATGTCGGCTCCTACGAGCAGTACTTC

abundance: NA
j_gene: TRBJ2-7
v_gene: TRBV7-9
d_gene: TRBD1
CDR3aa: CTSRLTGMNYEQYF
CDR3nt: TGTACCAGCAGGTTGACAGGGATGAACTACGAGCAGTACTTC

abundance: NA
j_gene: TRBJ1-1
v_gene: TRBV20-1
d_gene: NA
CDR3aa: CSAPVELEAFF
CDR3nt: TGCAGTGCTCCGGTAGAGCTAGAAGCTTTCTTT

abundance: NA
j_gene: TRBJ1-2
v_gene: TRBV7-9
d_gene: TRBD1
CDR3aa: CASSSTGGGYGYTF
CDR3nt: TGTGCCAGCAGCTCGACAGGGGGCGGATATGGCTACACCTTC

abundance: NA
j_gene: TRBJ1-6
v_gene: TRBV19
d_gene: NA
CDR3aa: CATRDITYNSPLHF
CDR3nt: TGTGCCACCCGGGACATCACCTATAATTCACCCCTCCACTTT

abundance: once
j_gene: TRBJ2-3
v_gene: TRBV6-4
d_gene: NA
CDR3aa: CASSVSEGTDTQYF
CDR3nt: TGTGCCAGCAGTGTTAGCGAGGGCACAGATACGCAGTATTTT

abundance: NA
j_gene: TRBJ1-1
v_gene: TRBV11-2
d_gene: TRBD1
CDR3aa: CASSSQGARTEAFF
CDR3nt: TGTGCCAGCAGCTCACAGGGGGCGAGGACTGAAGCTTTCTTT

abundance: NA
j_gene: TRBJ1-1
v_gene: TRBV28
d_gene: NA
CDR3aa: CASRPNGGVGTEAFF
CDR3nt: TGTGCCAGCAGACCCAACGGGGGGGTTGGCACTGAAGCTTTCTTT

abundance: NA
j_gene: TRBJ1-2
v_gene: TRBV6-1
d_gene: TRBD1
CDR3aa: CASSLAGTGDRGYTF
CDR3nt: TGTGCCAGCAGCTTAGCCGGGACAGGGGATCGCGGCTACACCTTC

abundance: NA
j_gene: TRBJ2-3
v_gene: TRBV13
d_gene: NA
CDR3aa: CASSSSGTRFGDTQYF
CDR3nt: TGTGCCAGCAGCTCGTCCGGGACAAGGTTTGGGGATACGCAGTATTTT

abundance: NA
j_gene: TRBJ1-1
v_gene: TRBV11-3
d_gene: TRBD1
CDR3aa: CASSPRDRDNTEAFF
CDR3nt: TGTGCCAGCAGCCCCCGGGACAGGGACAACACTGAAGCTTTCTTT

abundance: NA
j_gene: TRBJ2-7
v_gene: TRBV25-1
d_gene: NA
CDR3aa: CASSELGISYEQYF
CDR3nt: TGTGCCAGCAGTGAACTCGGTATTTCCTACGAGCAGTACTTC

abundance: NA
j_gene: TRBJ2-7
v_gene: TRBV18
d_gene: NA
CDR3aa: CASSPPGVYEQYF
CDR3nt: TGTGCCAGCTCACCCCCAGGCGTATACGAGCAGTACTTC

abundance: NA
j_gene: TRBJ1-3
v_gene: TRBV9
d_gene: TRBD1
CDR3aa: CASSPRQGAGGNTIYF
CDR3nt: TGTGCCAGCAGCCCACGACAGGGGGCGGGCGGAAACACCATATATTTT

abundance: NA
j_gene: TRBJ1-1
v_gene: TRBV19
d_gene: TRBD1
CDR3aa: CASSIGTGRGTEAFF
CDR3nt: TGTGCCAGTAGTATAGGGACAGGGCGGGGGACTGAAGCTTTCTTT

abundance: NA
j_gene: TRBJ2-2
v_gene: TRBV11-2
d_gene: NA
CDR3aa: CASSFASNTGELFF
CDR3nt: TGTGCCAGCAGCTTTGCGAGTAACACCGGGGAGCTGTTTTTT

abundance: NA
j_gene: TRBJ2-5
v_gene: TRBV5-4
d_gene: NA
CDR3aa: CASSLLGKQETQYF
CDR3nt: TGTGCCAGCAGCTTGCTGGGCAAGCAAGAGACCCAGTACTTC

abundance: NA
j_gene: TRBJ1-2
v_gene: TRBV9
d_gene: NA
CDR3aa: CASSLSLAAETYGYTF
CDR3nt: TGTGCCAGCAGCTTGAGCCTAGCGGCCGAGACCTATGGCTACACCTTC

abundance: NA
j_gene: TRBJ2-7
v_gene: TRBV30
d_gene: NA
CDR3aa: CAWARQAWTYEQYF
CDR3nt: TGTGCCTGGGCCCGACAGGCATGGACCTACGAGCAGTACTTC

abundance: NA
j_gene: TRBJ1-1
v_gene: TRBV29-1
d_gene: NA
CDR3aa: CSVHRDMNTEAFF
CDR3nt: TGCAGCGTTCACAGGGACATGAACACTGAAGCTTTCTTT

abundance: once
j_gene: TRBJ1-6
v_gene: TRBV30
d_gene: NA
CDR3aa: CAWTREIDNSPLHF
CDR3nt: TGTGCCTGGACCAGGGAAATTGATAATTCACCCCTCCACTTT

abundance: NA
j_gene: TRBJ1-2
v_gene: TRBV7-9
d_gene: TRBD1
CDR3aa: CASSSTGAGYTF
CDR3nt: TGTGCCAGCAGCTCTACAGGGGCCGGCTACACCTTC

abundance: few
j_gene: TRBJ2-1
v_gene: TRBV19
d_gene: NA
CDR3aa: CASSISAGTLEQFF
CDR3nt: TGTGCCAGTAGTATAAGTGCGGGGACCTTAGAGCAGTTCTTC

abundance: NA
j_gene: TRBJ1-5
v_gene: TRBV11-2
d_gene: TRBD1
CDR3aa: CASSIQGFGNQPQHF
CDR3nt: TGTGCCAGCAGCATACAGGGGTTCGGCAATCAGCCCCAGCATTTT

abundance: NA
j_gene: TRBJ2-7
v_gene: TRBV19
d_gene: NA
CDR3aa: CASSPDSLYEQYF
CDR3nt: TGTGCCAGTAGCCCCGACAGCTTATACGAGCAGTACTTC

abundance: NA
j_gene: TRBJ1-1
v_gene: TRBV6-5
d_gene: NA
CDR3aa: CASIPRGAPSTEAFF
CDR3nt: TGTGCCAGCATCCCTCGGGGGGCCCCTAGCACTGAAGCTTTCTTT

abundance: NA
j_gene: TRBJ1-1
v_gene: TRBV6-6
d_gene: NA
CDR3aa: CASVGKSRTEAFF
CDR3nt: TGTGCCAGCGTCGGGAAAAGTCGAACTGAAGCTTTCTTT

abundance: NA
j_gene: TRBJ1-2
v_gene: TRBV6-1
d_gene: TRBD1
CDR3aa: CASSEKRQVRGTVLVYGYTF
CDR3nt: TGTGCCAGCAGTGAAAAAAGGCAAGTCCGTGGGACAGTCTTAGTCTATGGCTACACCTTC

abundance: NA
j_gene: TRBJ1-3
v_gene: TRBV9
d_gene: NA
CDR3aa: CASSVDRGTGNTIYF
CDR3nt: TGTGCCAGCAGCGTAGATAGGGGGACAGGAAACACCATATATTTT

abundance: NA
j_gene: TRBJ2-2
v_gene: TRBV5-1
d_gene: TRBD1
CDR3aa: CASSPGQGADGELFF
CDR3nt: TGCGCCAGCAGCCCTGGACAGGGGGCGGACGGGGAGCTGTTTTTT

abundance: NA
j_gene: TRBJ1-6
v_gene: TRBV5-4
d_gene: NA
CDR3aa: CASSYGSYNSPLHF
CDR3nt: TGTGCCAGCAGCTACGGCTCCTATAATTCACCCCTCCACTTT

abundance: NA
j_gene: TRBJ2-1
v_gene: TRBV9
d_gene: TRBD1
CDR3aa: CASSRTGWDEQFF
CDR3nt: TGTGCCAGCAGCAGGACAGGATGGGATGAGCAGTTCTTC

abundance: NA
j_gene: TRBJ2-1
v_gene: TRBV9
d_gene: TRBD2
CDR3aa: CASSVASGGGSNEQFF
CDR3nt: TGTGCCAGCAGCGTGGCTAGCGGGGGGGGGTCCAATGAGCAGTTCTTC

abundance: once
j_gene: TRBJ2-3
v_gene: TRBV6-1
d_gene: TRBD2
CDR3aa: CASSEGNYGGGMTDTQYF
CDR3nt: TGTGCCAGCAGTGAAGGAAACTACGGGGGGGGAATGACAGATACGCAGTATTTT

abundance: NA
j_gene: TRBJ1-2
v_gene: TRBV18
d_gene: TRBD1
CDR3aa: CASSPPRQGDGYTF
CDR3nt: TGTGCCAGCTCACCACCCCGACAGGGGGATGGCTACACCTTC

abundance: NA
j_gene: TRBJ1-1
v_gene: TRBV2
d_gene: NA
CDR3aa: CASDPGWGGRAFF
CDR3nt: TGTGCCAGCGACCCAGGTTGGGGGGGAAGAGCTTTCTTT

abundance: NA
j_gene: TRBJ1-1
v_gene: TRBV19
d_gene: NA
CDR3aa: CASSIRGEAFF
CDR3nt: TGTGCCAGTAGTATCCGGGGTGAAGCTTTCTTT

abundance: NA
j_gene: TRBJ2-7
v_gene: TRBV11-2
d_gene: TRBD2
CDR3aa: CASSLTHSGGYEQYF
CDR3nt: TGTGCCAGCAGCCTGACTCATAGCGGGGGCTACGAGCAGTACTTC

abundance: NA
j_gene: TRBJ1-1
v_gene: TRBV30
d_gene: NA
CDR3aa: CAWSVPRGREGTEAFF
CDR3nt: TGTGCCTGGAGTGTACCCAGGGGCAGGGAAGGCACTGAAGCTTTCTTT

abundance: NA
j_gene: TRBJ2-2
v_gene: TRBV6-6
d_gene: TRBD2
CDR3aa: CASSDRSGGGGELFF
CDR3nt: TGTGCCAGCAGCGACAGGAGCGGGGGTGGGGGGGAGCTGTTTTTT

abundance: NA
j_gene: TRBJ2-5
v_gene: TRBV18
d_gene: NA
CDR3aa: CASSPWGEETQYF
CDR3nt: TGTGCCAGCTCACCATGGGGGGAAGAGACCCAGTACTTC